This TCR beta chain is drawn from a study of T cells in narcolepsy. The study's findings and limits: Autoreactive clone sequences were missing from some blood memory CD4+ repertoires. Healthy controls reportedly lacked the autoreactive clonotypes serially found in patients' blood.

A note on this clone: Its target is unknown.

The CDR3 loop spans 17 amino acids. Germline assignment: CDR1 SEHNR and CDR2 FQNEAQ (reference sequence). J gave up 3 bases and V 4 bases, and 8 bases lay outside the gene matches. The method was immunoSEQ multiplex PCR; TCRdb's version includes in-frame clones alone and lacks a portion of them. Altogether about 41,000 clones are present, approximately 88% being singletons, with the ten largest covering less than 1.5%. The chain links TRBV7-9 to TRBJ2-1; 11 bases map to TRBD2. This sequence was found in a human donor with narcolepsy. The sample taken for sequencing was CD45RA- memory CD4+ T cells from PBMCs. CDR3 region: CASSSYHGTSGYNEQFF. CDR3 DNA: TGTGCCAGCAGCTCGTACCACGGGACTAGCGGCTACAATGAGCAGTTCTTC.